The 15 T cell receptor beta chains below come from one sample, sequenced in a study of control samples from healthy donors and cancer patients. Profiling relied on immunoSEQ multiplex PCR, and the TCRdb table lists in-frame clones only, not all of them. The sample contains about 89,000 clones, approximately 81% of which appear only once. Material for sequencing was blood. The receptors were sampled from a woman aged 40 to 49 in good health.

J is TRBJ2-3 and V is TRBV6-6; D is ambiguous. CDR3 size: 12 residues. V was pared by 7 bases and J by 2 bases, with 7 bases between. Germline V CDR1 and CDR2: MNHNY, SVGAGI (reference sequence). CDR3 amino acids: CASTRNTDTQYF. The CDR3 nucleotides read TGTGCCAGCACCCGGAACACAGATACGCAGTATTTT.

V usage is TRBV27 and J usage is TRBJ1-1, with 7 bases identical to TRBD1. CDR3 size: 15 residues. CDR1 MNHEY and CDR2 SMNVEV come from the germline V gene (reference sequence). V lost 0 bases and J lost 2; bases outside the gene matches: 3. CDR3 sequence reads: CASSLSTGRNTEAFF. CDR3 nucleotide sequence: TGTGCCAGCAGTTTATCGACAGGGAGAAACACTGAAGCTTTCTTT.

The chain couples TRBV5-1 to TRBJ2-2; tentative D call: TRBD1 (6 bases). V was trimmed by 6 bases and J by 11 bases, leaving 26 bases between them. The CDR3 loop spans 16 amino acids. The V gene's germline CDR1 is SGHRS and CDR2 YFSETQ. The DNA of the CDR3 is TGCGCCAGCACCACCCTCGCGGACAGAGATGATCGTGAGCTGTTTTTT. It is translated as CASTTLADRDDRELFF.

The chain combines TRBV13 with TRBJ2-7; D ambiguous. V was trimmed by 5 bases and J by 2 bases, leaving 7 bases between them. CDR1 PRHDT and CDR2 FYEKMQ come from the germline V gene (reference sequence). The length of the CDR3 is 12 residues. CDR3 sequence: CASSRGTYEQYF. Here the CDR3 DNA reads TGTGCCAGCAGCCGCGGAACCTACGAGCAGTACTTC.

CDR3: CASSSDTSTNEKLFF. CDR3 bases: TGTGCCAGCAGTAGCGACACTTCAACTAATGAAAAACTGTTTTTT. The chain employs TRBV5-6 and TRBJ1-4; D is unclear. Germline V gene data show CDR1 as SGHDT and CDR2 as YYEEEE. Trimming removed 5 bases at V and 0 bases at J, with 11 bases between. The CDR3 is made up of 15 amino acids. The variable domain in full, with the rest retrieved from reference TRBV5-6 and TRBJ1-4, is DAGVTQSPTHLIKTRGQQVTLRCSPKSGHDTVSWYQQALGQGPQFIFQYYEEEERQRGNFPDRFSGHQFPNYSSELNVNALLLGDSALYLCASSSDTSTNEKLFFGSGTQLSVL.

CDR3 nucleotides: TGTGCCAGCACCCCGACCGGGCAGGGCAAGACCCAGTACTTC. Amino acids: CASTPTGQGKTQYF. The V and J genes are TRBV3-1 (or the pseudogene TRBV3-2) and TRBJ2-5, with D perhaps TRBD1 (5 bases). V was clipped by 7 bases and J by 6 bases, with 18 bases between them. The germline gives CDR1 LGHDT, CDR2 YNNKEL (reference sequence). CDR3 size: 14 residues.

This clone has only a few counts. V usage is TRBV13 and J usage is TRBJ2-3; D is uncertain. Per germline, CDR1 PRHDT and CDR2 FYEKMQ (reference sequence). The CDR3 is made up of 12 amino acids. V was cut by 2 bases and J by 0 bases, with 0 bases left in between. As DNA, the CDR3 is TGTGCCAGCAGCTTAAGCACAGATACGCAGTATTTT. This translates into CASSLSTDTQYF.

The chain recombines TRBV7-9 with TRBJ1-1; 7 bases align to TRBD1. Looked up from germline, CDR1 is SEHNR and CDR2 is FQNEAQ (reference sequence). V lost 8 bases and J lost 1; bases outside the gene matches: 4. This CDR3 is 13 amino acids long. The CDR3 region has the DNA TGTGCCAGCGAGGGGGCGCAGAACACTGAAGCTTTCTTT. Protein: CASEGAQNTEAFF.

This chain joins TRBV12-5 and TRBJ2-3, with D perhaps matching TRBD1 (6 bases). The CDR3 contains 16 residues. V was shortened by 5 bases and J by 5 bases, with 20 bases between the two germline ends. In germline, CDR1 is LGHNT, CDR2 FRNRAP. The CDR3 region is CASGGGPTSRGDTQYF. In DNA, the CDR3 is TGTGCTAGTGGTGGGGGCCCAACCTCCCGGGGAGATACGCAGTATTTT.

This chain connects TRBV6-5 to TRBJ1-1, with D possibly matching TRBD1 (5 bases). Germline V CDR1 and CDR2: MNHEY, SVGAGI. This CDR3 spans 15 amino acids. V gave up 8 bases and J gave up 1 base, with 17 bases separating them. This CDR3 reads CASLSIRAGNTEAFF. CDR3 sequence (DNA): TGTGCCAGCTTATCTATCAGGGCGGGGAACACTGAAGCTTTCTTT.

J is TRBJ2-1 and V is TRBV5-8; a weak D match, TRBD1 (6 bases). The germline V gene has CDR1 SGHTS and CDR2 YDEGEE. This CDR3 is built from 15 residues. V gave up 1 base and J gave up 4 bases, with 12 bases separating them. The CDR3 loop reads CASSLSQGAYNEQFF. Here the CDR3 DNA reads TGTGCCAGCAGCTTGTCACAGGGAGCTTACAATGAGCAGTTCTTC. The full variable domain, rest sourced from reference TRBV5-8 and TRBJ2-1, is EAGVTQSPTHLIKTRGQQATLRCSPISGHTSVYWYQQALGLGLQFLLWYDEGEERNRGNFPPRFSGRQFPNYSSELNVNALELEDSALYLCASSLSQGAYNEQFFGPGTRLTVL.

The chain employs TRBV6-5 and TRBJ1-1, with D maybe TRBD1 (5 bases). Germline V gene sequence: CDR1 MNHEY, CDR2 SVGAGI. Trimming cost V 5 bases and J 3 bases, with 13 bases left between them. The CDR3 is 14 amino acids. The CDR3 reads CASSHREGDTEAFF. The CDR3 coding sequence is TGTGCCAGCAGTCACCGGGAAGGGGACACTGAAGCTTTCTTT.

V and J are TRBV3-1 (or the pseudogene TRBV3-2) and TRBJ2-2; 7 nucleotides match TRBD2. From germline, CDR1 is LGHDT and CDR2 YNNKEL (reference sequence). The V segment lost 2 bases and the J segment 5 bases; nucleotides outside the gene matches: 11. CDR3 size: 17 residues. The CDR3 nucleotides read TGTGCCAGCAGCCAACCTAAGACTAGCTTCGGAACCGGGGAGCTGTTTTTT. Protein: CASSQPKTSFGTGELFF.

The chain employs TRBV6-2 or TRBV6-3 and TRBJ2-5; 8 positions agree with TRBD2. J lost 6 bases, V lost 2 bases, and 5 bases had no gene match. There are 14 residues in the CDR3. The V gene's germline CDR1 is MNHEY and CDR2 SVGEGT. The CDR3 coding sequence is TGTGCCAGCAGTTACGGACTAGCCTCACAGACCCAGTACTTC. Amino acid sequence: CASSYGLASQTQYF.

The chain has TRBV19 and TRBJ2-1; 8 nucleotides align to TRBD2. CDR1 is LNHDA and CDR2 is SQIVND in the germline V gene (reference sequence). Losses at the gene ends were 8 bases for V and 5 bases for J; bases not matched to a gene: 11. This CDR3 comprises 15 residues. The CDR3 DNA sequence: TGTGCCAGTGAAAAAACTAGCGGAGCTGACAATGAGCAGTTCTTC. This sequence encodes CASEKTSGADNEQFF.